The present TCR beta chain was sequenced within a study of breast tumors, draining lymph nodes, adjacent tissues. TCRdb used MiXCR to reprocess the multiplex PCR reads, holding one entry per CDR3 protein. This sample has 15,000 to 20,000 distinct CDR3 sequences, with about 45% found just once. With respect to this clonotype: Its antigen is still unknown.

Study findings and constraints: Tumor T cell lymph node origin was a supported hypothesis, not proven. Data fit most tumor T cells coming from lymph node, expanding in tumor. Compared with basal-like, luminal-like tumors shared significantly more repertoire with nontumor tissue. Tumor repertoires ranked between lymph nodes and nontumor tissue in diversity, with V and J gene preferences.

CDR3 length: 14 residues. Trimming removed 4 bases from V and 8 bases from J, with 15 bases in between. Germline loops: CDR1 SNHLY, CDR2 FYNNEI. This chain uses TRBV2 with TRBJ2-1; TRBD2 might be the D (7 bases). This sequence was found in a female donor with breast cancer. Some clones in this sample may be carry-over from other donors' samples. Material for sequencing was tumor-adjacent breast tissue. The chain's CDR3 is CASSVGGAIDEQFF. The DNA of the CDR3 is TGTGCCAGCAGTGTTGGGGGGGCCATCGATGAGCAGTTCTTC.